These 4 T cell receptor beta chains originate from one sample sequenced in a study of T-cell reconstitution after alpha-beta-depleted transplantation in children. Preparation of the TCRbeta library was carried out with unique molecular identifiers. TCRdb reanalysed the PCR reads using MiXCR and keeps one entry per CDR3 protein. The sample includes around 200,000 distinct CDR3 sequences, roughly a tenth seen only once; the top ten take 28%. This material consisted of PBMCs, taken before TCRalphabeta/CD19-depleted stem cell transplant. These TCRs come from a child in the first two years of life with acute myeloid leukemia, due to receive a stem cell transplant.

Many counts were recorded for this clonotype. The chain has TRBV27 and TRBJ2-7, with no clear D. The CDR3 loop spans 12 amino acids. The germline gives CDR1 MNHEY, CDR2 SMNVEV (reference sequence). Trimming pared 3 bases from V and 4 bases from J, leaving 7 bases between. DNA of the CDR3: TGTGCCAGCAGTTTTGAGCCGTACGAGCAGTACTTC. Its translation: CASSFEPYEQYF.

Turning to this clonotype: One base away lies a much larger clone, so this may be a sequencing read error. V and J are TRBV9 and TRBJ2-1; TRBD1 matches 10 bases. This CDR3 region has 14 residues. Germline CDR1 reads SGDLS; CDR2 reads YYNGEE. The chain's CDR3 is CASSVRDRGDEHFF. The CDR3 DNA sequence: TGTGCCAGCAGCGTAAGGGACAGGGGTGATGAGCATTTCTTC. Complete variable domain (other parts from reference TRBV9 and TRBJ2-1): DSGVTQTPKHLITATGQRVTLRCSPRSGDLSVYWYQQSLDQGLQFLIQYYNGEERAKGNILERFSAQQFPDLHSELNLSSLELGDSALYFCASSVRDRGDEHFFGPGTRLTVL.

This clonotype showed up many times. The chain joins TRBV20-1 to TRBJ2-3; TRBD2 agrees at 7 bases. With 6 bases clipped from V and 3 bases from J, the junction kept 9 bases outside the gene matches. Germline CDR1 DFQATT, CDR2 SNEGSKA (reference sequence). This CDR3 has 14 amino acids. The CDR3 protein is CSAELAIETDTQYF. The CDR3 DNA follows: TGCAGTGCAGAACTAGCGATTGAAACAGATACGCAGTATTTT.

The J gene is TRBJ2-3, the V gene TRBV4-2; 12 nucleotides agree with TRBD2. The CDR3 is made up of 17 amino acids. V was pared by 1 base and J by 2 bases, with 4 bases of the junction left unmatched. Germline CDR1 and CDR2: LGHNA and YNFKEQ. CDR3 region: CASSQALAGGVTDTQYF. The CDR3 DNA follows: TGTGCCAGCAGCCAAGCACTAGCGGGAGGAGTCACAGATACGCAGTATTTT.